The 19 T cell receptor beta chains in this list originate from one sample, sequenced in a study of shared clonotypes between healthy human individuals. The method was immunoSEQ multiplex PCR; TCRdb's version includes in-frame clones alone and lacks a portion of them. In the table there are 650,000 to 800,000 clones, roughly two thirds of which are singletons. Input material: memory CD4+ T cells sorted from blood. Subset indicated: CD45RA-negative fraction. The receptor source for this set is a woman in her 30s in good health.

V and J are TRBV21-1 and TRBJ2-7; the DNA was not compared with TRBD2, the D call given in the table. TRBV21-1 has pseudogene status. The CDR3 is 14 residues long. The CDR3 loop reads CASSDQGLSYEQYF. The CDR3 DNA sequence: TGTGCCAGCAGCGATCAGGGACTATCCTACGAGCAGTACTTC.

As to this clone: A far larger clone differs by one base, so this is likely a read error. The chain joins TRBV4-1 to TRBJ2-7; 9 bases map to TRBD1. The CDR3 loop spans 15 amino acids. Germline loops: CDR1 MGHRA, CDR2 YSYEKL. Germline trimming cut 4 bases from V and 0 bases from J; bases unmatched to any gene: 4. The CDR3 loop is CASSLGQGSSYEQYF. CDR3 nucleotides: TGCGCCAGCAGCCTTGGACAGGGGAGCTCCTACGAGCAGTACTTC.

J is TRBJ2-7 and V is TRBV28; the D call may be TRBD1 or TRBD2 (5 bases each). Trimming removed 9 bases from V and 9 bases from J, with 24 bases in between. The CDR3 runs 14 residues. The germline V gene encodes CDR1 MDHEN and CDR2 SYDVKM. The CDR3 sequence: CASKETGTDRRQYF. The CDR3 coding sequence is TGTGCCAGTAAAGAAACCGGGACGGACCGTCGGCAGTACTTC.

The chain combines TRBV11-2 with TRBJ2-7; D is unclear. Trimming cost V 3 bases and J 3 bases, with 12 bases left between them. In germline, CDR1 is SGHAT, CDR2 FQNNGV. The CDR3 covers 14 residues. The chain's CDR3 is CASSFSGGDYEQYF. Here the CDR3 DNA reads TGTGCCAGCAGCTTTTCGGGCGGAGACTACGAGCAGTACTTC. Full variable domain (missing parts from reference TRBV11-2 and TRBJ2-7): EAGVAQSPRYKIIEKRQSVAFWCNPISGHATLYWYQQILGQGPKLLIQFQNNGVVDDSQLPKDRFSAERLKGVDSTLKIQPAKLEDSAVYLCASSFSGGDYEQYFGPGTRLTVT.

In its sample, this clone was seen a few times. The CDR3 nucleotides read TGTGCCAGCAGCCCTCTCCGGACTAGCGGGGAGACCCAGTACTTC. Protein sequence: CASSPLRTSGETQYF. This chain connects TRBV11-2 to TRBJ2-5, with 11 bases lining up with TRBD2. Unmatched junction bases numbered 7, after V lost 5 bases and J lost 5 bases. The CDR3 has 15 residues. CDR1 and CDR2 (germline): SGHAT, FQNNGV.

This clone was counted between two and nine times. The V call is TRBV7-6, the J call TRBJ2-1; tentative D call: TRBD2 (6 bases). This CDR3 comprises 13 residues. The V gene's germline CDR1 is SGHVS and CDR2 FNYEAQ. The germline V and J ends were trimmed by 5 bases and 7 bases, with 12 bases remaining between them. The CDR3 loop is CASSPLLANEQFF. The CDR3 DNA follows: TGTGCCAGCAGCCCCTTGCTAGCGAATGAGCAGTTCTTC.

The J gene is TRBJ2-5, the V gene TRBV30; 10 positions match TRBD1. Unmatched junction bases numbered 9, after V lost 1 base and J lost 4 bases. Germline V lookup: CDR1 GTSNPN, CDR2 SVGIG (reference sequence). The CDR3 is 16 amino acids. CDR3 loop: CAWSAQTGGGRETQYF. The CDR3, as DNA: TGTGCCTGGAGTGCTCAGACAGGGGGCGGACGAGAGACCCAGTACTTC.

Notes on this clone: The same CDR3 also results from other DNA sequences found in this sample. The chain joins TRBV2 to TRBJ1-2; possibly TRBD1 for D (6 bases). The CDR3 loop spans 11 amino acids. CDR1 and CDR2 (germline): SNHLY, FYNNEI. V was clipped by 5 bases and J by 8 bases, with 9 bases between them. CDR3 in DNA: TGTGCCAGCAGTCTCAGGGGCGGCTACACCTTC. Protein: CASSLRGGYTF.

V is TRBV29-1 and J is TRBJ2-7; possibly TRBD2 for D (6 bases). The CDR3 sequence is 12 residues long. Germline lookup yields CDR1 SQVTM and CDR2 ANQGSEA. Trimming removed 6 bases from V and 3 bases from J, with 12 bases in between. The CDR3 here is CSVKGTYYEQYF. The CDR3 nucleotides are TGCAGCGTGAAAGGGACTTACTACGAGCAGTACTTC.

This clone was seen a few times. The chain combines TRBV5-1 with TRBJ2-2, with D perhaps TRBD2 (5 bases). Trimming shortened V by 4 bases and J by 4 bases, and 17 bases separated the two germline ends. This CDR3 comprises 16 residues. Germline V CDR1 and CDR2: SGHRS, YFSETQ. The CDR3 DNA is TGCGCCAGCAGCCTGGGCGCTACCGAGGGCACCGGGGAGCTGTTTTTT. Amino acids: CASSLGATEGTGELFF.

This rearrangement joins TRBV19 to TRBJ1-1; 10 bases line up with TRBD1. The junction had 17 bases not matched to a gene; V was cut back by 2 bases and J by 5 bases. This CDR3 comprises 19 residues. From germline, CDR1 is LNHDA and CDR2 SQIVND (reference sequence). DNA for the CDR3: TGTGCCAGTAGTATACGGTATACCTTGGGACAGGGGAGGGTTACTGAAGCTTTCTTT. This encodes CASSIRYTLGQGRVTEAFF.

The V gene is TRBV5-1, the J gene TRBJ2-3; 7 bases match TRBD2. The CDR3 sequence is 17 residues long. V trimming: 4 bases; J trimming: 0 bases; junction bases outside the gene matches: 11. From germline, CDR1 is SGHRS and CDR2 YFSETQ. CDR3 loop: CASSLTPGLPSTDTQYF. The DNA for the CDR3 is TGCGCCAGCAGCCTAACCCCGGGACTACCTAGCACAGATACGCAGTATTTT.

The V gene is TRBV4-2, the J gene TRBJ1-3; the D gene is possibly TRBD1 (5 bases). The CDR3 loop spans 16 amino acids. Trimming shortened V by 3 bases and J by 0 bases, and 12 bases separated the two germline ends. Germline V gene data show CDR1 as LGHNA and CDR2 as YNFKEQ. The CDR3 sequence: CASSQETADSGNTIYF. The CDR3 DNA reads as TGTGCCAGCAGCCAGGAGACAGCCGACTCTGGAAACACCATATATTTT.

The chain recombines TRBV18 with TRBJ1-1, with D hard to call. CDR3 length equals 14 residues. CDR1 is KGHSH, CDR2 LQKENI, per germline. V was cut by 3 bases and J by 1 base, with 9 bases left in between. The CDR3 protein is CASSPGRSNTEAFF. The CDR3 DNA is TGTGCCAGCTCACCCGGCAGGTCGAACACTGAAGCTTTCTTT.

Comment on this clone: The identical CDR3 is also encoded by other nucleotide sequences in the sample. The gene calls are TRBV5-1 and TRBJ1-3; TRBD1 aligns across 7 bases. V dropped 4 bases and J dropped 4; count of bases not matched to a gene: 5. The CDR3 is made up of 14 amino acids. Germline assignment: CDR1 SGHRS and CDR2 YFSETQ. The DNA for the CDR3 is TGCGCCAGCAGCCCTGGGACAGAGGGAAACACCATATATTTT. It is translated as CASSPGTEGNTIYF.

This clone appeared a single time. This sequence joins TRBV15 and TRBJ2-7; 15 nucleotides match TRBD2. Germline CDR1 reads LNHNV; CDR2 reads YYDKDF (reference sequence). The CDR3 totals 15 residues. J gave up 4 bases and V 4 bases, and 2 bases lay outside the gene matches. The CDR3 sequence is CATSTGLAGGYEQYF. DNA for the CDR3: TGTGCCACCAGCACCGGACTAGCGGGAGGGTACGAGCAGTACTTC. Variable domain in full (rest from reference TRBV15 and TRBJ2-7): DAMVIQNPRYQVTQFGKPVTLSCSQTLNHNVMYWYQQKSSQAPKLLFHYYDKDFNNEADTPDNFQSRRPNTSFCFLDIRSPGLGDTAMYLCATSTGLAGGYEQYFGPGTRLTVT.

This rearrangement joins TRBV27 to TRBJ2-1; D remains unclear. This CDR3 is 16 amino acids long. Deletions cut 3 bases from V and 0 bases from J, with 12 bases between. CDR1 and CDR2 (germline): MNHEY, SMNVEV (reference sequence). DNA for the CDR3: TGTGCCAGCAGTTTGAGGTTGACGGGCTCCTACAATGAGCAGTTCTTC. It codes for CASSLRLTGSYNEQFF.

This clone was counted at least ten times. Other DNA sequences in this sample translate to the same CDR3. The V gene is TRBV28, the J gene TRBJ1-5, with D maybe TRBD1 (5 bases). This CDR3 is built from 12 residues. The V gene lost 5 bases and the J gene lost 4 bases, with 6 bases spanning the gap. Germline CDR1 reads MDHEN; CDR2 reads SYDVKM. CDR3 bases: TGTGCCAGCAGTAGGGGTAATCAGCCCCAGCATTTT. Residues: CASSRGNQPQHF.

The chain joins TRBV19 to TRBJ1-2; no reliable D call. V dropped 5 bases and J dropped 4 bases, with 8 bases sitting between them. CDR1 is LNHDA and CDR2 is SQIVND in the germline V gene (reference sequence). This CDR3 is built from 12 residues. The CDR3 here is CASSGHFYGYTF. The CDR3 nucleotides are TGTGCCAGTAGTGGTCACTTCTATGGCTACACCTTC.